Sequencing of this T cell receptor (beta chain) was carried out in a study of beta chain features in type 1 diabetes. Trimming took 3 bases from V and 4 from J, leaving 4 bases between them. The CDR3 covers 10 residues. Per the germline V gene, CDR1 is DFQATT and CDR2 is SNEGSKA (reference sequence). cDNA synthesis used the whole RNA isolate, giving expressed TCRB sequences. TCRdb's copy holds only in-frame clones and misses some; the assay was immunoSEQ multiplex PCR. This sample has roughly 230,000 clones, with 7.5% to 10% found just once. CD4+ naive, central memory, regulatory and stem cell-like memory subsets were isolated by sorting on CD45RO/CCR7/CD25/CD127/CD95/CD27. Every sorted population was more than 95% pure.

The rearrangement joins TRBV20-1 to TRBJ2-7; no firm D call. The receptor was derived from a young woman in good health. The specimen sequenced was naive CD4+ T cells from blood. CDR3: CSASQYEQYF. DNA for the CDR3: TGCAGTGCTAGTCAGTACGAGCAGTACTTC.